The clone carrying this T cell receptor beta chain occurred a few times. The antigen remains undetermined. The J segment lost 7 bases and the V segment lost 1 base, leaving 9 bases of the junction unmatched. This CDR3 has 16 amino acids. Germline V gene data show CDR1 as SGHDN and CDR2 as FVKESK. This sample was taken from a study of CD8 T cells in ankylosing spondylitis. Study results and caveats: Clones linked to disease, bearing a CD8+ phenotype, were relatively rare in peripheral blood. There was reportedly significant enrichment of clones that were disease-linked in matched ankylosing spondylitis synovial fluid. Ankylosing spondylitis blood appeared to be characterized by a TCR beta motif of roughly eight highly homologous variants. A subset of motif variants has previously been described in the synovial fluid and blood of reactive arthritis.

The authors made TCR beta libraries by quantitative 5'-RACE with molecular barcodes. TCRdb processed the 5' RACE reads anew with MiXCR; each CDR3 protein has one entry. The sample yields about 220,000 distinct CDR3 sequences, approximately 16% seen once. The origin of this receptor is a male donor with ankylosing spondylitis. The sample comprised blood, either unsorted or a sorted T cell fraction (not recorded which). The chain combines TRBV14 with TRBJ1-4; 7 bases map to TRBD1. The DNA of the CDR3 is TGTGCCAGCAGCCAAGCGGCAGGGGGGATTGGTGAAAAACTGTTTTTT. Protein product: CASSQAAGGIGEKLFF.